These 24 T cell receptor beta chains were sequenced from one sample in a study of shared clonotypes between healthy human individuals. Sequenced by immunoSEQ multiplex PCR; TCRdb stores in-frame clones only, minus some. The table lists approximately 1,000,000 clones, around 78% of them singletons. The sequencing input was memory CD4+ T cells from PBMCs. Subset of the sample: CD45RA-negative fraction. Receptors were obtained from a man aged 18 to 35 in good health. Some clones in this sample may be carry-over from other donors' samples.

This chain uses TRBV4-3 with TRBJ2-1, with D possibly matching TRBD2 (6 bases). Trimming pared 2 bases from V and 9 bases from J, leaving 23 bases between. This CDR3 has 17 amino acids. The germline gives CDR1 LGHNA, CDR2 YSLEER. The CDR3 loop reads CASSQSPLAGTMGEQFF. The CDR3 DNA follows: TGCGCCAGCAGCCAATCCCCCCTGGCGGGAACTATGGGTGAGCAGTTCTTC.

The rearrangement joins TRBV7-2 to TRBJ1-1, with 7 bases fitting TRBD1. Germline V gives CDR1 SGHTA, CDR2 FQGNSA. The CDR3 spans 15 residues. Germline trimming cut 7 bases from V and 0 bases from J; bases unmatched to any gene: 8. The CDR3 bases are TGTGCCAGCACATCTACAGGGGTTGTGAACACTGAAGCTTTCTTT. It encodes CASTSTGVVNTEAFF.

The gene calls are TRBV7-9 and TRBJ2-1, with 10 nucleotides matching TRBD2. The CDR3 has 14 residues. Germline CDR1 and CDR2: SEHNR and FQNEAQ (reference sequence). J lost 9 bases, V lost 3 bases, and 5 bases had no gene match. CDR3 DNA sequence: TGTGCCAGCAGCTTCGAACTAGCGGGGAGTGAGCAGTTCTTC. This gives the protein CASSFELAGSEQFF.

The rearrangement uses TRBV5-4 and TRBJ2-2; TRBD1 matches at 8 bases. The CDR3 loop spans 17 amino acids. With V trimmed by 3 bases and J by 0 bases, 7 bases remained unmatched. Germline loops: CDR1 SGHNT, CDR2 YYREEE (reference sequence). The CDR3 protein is CASSSRKQGANTGELFF. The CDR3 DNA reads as TGTGCCAGCAGCTCACGGAAACAGGGGGCGAACACCGGGGAGCTGTTTTTT.

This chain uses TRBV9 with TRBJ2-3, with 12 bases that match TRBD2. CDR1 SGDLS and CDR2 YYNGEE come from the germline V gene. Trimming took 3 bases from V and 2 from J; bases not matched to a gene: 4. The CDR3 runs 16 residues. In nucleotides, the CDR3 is TGTGCCAGCAGCGGGGGACTAGCGGGCCACACAGATACGCAGTATTTT. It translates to CASSGGLAGHTDTQYF.

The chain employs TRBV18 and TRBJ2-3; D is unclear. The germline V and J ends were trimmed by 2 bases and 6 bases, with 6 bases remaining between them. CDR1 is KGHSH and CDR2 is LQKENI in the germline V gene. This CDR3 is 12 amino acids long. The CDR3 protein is CASSPTSDTQYF. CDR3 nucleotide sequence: TGTGCCAGCTCACCAACCTCCGATACGCAGTATTTT. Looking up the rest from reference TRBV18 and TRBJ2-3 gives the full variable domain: NAGVMQNPRHLVRRRGQEARLRCSPMKGHSHVYWYRQLPEEGLKFMVYLQKENIIDESGMPKERFSAEFPKEGPSILRIQQVVRGDSAAYFCASSPTSDTQYFGPGTRLTVL.

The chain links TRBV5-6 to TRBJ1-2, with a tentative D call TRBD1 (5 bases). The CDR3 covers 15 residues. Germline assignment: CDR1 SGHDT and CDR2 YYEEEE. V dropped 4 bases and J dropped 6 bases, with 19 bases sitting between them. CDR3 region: CASSPGLRGPDGYTF. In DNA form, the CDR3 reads TGTGCCAGCAGCCCGGGGCTAAGAGGGCCGGATGGCTACACCTTC.

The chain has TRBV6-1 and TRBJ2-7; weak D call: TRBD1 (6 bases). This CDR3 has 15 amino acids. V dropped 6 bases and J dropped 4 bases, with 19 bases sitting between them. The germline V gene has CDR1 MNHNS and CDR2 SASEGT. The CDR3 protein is CASRLSDRFFYEQYF. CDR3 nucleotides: TGTGCCAGCAGACTCTCAGACAGGTTTTTTTACGAGCAGTACTTC.

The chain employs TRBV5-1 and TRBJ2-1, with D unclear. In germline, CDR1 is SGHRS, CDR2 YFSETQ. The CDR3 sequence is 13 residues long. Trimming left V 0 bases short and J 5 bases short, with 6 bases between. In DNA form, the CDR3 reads TGCGCCAGCAGCTTGGCTGATAACAATGAGCAGTTCTTC. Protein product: CASSLADNNEQFF.

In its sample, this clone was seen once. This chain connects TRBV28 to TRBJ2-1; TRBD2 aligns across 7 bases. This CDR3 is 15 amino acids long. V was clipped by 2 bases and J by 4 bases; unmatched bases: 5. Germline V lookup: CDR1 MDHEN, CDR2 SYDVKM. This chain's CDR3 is CASSLAGEPYNEQFF. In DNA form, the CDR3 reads TGTGCCAGCAGTTTAGCGGGAGAACCATACAATGAGCAGTTCTTC.

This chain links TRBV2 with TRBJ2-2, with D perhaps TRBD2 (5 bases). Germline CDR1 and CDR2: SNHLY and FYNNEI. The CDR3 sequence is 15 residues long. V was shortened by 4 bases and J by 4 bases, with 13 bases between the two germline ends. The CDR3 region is CASSGVLVGTGELFF. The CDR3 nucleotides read TGTGCCAGCAGTGGAGTACTAGTCGGCACCGGGGAGCTGTTTTTT.

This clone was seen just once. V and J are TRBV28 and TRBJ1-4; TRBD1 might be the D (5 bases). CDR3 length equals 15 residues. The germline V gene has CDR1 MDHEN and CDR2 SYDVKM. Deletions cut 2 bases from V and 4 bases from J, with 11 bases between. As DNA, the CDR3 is TGTGCCAGCAGTTTAATCGGGGGAGGTAATGAAAAACTGTTTTTT. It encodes CASSLIGGGNEKLFF.

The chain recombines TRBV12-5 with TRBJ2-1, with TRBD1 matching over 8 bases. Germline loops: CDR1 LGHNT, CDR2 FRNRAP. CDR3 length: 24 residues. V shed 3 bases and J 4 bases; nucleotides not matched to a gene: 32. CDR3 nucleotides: TGTGCTAGTGGTTTCCCTACCGTCCCTCGTGGCGACAGGGGACCCTTCATCTCATACAATGAGCAGTTCTTC. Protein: CASGFPTVPRGDRGPFISYNEQFF. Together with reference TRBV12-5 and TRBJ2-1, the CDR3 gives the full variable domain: DARVTQTPRHKVTEMGQEVTMRCQPILGHNTVFWYRQTMMQGLELLAYFRNRAPLDDSGMPKDRFSAEMPDATLATLKIQPSEPRDSAVYFCASGFPTVPRGDRGPFISYNEQFFGPGTRLTVL.

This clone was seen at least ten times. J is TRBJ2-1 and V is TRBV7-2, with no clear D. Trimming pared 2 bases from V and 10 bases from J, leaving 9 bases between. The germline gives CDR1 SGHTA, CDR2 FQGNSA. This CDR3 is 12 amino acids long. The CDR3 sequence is CASSLSRREQFF. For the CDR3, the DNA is TGTGCCAGCAGCTTATCCCGCCGAGAGCAGTTCTTC.

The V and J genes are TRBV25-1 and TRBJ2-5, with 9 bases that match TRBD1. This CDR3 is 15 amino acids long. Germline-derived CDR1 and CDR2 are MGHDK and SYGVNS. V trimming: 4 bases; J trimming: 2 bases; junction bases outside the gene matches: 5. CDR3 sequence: CASSVAGTGQETQYF. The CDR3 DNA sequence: TGTGCCAGCAGTGTCGCCGGGACAGGGCAAGAGACCCAGTACTTC. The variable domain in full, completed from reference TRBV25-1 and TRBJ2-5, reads EADIYQTPRYLVIGTGKKITLECSQTMGHDKMYWYQQDPGMELHLIHYSYGVNSTEKGDLSSESTVSRIRTEHFPLTLESARPSHTSQYLCASSVAGTGQETQYFGPGTRLLVL.

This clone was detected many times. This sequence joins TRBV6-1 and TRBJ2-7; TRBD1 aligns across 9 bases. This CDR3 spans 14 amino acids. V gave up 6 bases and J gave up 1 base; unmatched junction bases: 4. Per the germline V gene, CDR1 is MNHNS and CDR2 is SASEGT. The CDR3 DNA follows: TGTGCCAGCAGGGGGACAGGGAGGTCCTACGAGCAGTACTTC. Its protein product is CASRGTGRSYEQYF.

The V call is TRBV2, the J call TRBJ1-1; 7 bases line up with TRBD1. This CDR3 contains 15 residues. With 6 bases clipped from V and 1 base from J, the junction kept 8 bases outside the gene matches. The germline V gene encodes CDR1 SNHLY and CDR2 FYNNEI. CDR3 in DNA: TGTGCCAGCAGGAGGGCGGCAGGGGGGAACACTGAAGCTTTCTTT. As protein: CASRRAAGGNTEAFF.

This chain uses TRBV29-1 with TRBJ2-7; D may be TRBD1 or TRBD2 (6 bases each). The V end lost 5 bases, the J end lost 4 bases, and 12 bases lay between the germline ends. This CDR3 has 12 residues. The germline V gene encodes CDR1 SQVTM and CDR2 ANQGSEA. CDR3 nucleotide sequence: TGCAGCGTTAGGGGGGTTTCTTACGAGCAGTACTTC. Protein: CSVRGVSYEQYF.

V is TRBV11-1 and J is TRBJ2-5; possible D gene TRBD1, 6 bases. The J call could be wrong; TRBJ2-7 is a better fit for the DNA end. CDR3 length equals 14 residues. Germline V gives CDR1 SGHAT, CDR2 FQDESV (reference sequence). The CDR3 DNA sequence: TGTGCCAGCAGCTTAGACAGGGTTGGTTACGAGCAGTACTTC. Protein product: CASSLDRVGYEQYF.

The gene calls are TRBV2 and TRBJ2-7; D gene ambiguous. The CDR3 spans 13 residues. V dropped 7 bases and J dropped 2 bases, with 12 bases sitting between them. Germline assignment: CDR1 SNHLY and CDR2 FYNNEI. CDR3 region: CASTPMETYEQYF. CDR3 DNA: TGTGCCAGCACTCCGATGGAGACCTACGAGCAGTACTTC.

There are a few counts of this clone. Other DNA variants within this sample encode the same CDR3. Here the CDR3 DNA reads TGTGCCAGCAGTTTGATTAATCAGCCCCAGCATTTT. Residues: CASSLINQPQHF. This chain links TRBV28 with TRBJ1-5; D remains unclear. The CDR3 covers 12 residues. V was trimmed by 3 bases and J by 4 bases, leaving 4 bases between them. Germline V gene lookup returns CDR1 MDHEN and CDR2 SYDVKM. Using reference TRBV28 and TRBJ1-5 for the parts outside the CDR3, the full variable domain is DVKVTQSSRYLVKRTGEKVFLECVQDMDHENMFWYRQDPGLGLRLIYFSYDVKMKEKGDIPEGYSVSREKKERFSLILESASTNQTSMYLCASSLINQPQHFGDGTRLSIL.

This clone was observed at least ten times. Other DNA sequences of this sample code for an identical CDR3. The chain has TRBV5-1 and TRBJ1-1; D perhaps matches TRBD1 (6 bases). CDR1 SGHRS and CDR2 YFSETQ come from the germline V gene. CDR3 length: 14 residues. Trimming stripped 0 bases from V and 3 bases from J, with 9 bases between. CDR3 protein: CASSLVQGDTEAFF. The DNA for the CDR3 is TGCGCCAGCAGCTTGGTACAGGGAGACACTGAAGCTTTCTTT.

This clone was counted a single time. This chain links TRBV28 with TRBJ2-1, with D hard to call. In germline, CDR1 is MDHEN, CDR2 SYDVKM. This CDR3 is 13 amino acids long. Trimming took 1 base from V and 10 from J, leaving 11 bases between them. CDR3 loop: CASSLFSTLEQFF. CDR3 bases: TGTGCCAGCAGTTTATTTAGCACCTTGGAGCAGTTCTTC.

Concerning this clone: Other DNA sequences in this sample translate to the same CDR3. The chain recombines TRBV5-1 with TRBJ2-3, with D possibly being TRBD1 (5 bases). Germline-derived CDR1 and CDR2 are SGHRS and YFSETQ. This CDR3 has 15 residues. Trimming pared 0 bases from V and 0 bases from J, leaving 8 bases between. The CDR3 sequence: CASSLAGPSTDTQYF. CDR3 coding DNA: TGCGCCAGCAGCTTGGCAGGGCCTAGCACAGATACGCAGTATTTT.